This TCR beta chain was recorded in a study of blood T cells in healthy people across ages. The CDR3 is 15 amino acids. V gave up 5 bases and J gave up 2 bases; unmatched junction bases: 7. Germline loops: CDR1 MDHEN, CDR2 SYDVKM. About this clonotype itself: Its antigen is as yet unknown.

The authors ran a second PCR of 7 to 11 cycles using a sample-barcoded 5' primer and a J-beta primer mix. Template switching added a 12-random-nucleotide identifier to every cDNA molecule. A single record per CDR3 protein comes from TCRdb applying MiXCR to the 5' RACE reads. The profile covers approximately 960,000 distinct CDR3 sequences, with around 29% appearing a single time and roughly 10% taken by the ten largest. Notes on the study in general: CMV status of donors was unknown, possibly confounding expanded clonotype changes.

These data also featured in a second study, about T cells of mothers and their children. That source reports: Slightly higher but non-significant overlap marked related mother-child pairs versus unrelated pairs.

The origin of this receptor is a woman in her forties in good health. The genes are TRBV28 and TRBJ1-1; TRBD1 matches 8 bases. Sequencing input: blood. CDR3 sequence: CASSHPTGANTEAFF. The DNA for the CDR3 is TGTGCCAGCAGTCACCCGACAGGGGCCAACACTGAAGCTTTCTTT.